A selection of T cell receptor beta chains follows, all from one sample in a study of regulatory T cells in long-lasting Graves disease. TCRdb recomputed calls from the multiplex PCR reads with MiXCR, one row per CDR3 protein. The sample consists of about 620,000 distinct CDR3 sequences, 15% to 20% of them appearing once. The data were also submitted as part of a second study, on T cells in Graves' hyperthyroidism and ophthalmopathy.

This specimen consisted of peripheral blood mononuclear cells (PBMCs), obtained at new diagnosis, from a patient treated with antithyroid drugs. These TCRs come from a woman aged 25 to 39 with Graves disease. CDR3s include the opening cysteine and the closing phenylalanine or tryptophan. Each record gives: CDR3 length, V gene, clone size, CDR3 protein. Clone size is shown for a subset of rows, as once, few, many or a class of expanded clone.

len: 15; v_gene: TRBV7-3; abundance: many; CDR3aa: CASSLTADPNTEAFF
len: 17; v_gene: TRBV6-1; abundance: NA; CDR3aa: CASSRYAVPAGYSGQFF
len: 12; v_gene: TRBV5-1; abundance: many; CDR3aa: CASSLDRGGYTF
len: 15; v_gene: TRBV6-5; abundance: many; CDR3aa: CASSYPRTGYTEAFF
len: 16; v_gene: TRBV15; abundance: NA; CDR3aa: CATSRARDGLNNEQFF
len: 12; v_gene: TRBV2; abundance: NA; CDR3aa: CASTPAPMEQFF
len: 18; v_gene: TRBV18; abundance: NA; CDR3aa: CASSPTAVKSTLNTEAFF
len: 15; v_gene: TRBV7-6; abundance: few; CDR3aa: CASSLVAEGSNEQFF
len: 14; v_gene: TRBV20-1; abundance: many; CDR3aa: CSARDRDTAREQFF
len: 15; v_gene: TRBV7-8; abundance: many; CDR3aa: CASSPIRTGLTGYTF
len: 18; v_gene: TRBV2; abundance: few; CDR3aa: CASSTGWSGNPGKETQYF
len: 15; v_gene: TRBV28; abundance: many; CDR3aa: CASSSGTGGTYGYTF
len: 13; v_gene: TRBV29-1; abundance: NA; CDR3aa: CSVTGTRLDTQYF
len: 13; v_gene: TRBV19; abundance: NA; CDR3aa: CTSSAGQSYEQYF
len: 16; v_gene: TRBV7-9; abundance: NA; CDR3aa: CASSLRGGEVGTEAFF
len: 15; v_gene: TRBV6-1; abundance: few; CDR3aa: CASSGPFATNEKLFF
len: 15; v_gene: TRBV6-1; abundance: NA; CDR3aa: CATSLKGQDSYEQYF
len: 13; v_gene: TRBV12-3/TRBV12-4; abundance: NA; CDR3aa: CASSFGYQETQYF
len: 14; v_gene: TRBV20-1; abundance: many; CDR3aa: CSASQAGRATEAFF
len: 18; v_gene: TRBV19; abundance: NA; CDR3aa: CASSTDWVRAGVGNEQFF
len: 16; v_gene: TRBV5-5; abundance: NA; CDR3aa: CASSQYNYRGQKTQYF
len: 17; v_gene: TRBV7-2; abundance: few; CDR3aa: CASRQGLAGYVTGELFF
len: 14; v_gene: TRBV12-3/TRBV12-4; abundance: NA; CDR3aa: CASTLLAIGNEQLF
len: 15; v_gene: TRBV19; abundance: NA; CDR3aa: CASSISATLRTEAFF
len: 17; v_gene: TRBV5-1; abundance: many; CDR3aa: CASSLPPKNLPYNEQFF
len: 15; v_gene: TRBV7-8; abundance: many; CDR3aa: CASSLVEMRGNEQFF
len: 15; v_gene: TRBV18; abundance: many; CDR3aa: CASSPWTSGRDTQYF
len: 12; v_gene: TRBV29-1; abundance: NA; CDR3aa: CSAIQGYNEQFF
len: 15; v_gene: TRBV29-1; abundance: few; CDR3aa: CSVTGAYSGANVLTF
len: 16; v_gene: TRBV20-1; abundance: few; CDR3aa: CSAISPDGLAKNIQYF
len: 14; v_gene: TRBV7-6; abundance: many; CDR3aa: CASSFGGAVSPLHF
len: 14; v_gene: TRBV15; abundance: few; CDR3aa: CATSRDQDMHGYTF
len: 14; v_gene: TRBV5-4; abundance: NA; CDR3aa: CASSSDYGAVEAFF
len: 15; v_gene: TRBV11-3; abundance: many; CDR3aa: CASSWTGLMGETQYF
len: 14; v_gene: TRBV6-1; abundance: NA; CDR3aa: CASTRSGSNYEQYF
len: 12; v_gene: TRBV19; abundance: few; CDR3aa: CASSTLSQPQHF
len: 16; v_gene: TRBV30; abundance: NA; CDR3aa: CAWSVGQGSTNEKLFF
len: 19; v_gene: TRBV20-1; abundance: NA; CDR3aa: CSAREAWPGTGKNTGELFF
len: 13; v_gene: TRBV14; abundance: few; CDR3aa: CASSQDPAGTTLF
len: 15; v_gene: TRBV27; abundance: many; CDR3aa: CASSFQTGESYEQYF
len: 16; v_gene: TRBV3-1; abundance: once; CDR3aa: CASSHRAGGGEETQYF
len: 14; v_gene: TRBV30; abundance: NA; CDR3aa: CAWSVTFWGSEAFF
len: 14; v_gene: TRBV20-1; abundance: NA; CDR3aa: CSARTLQGKYEQYF
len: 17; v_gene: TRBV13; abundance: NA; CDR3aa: CASSLLGGGPIPGTQYF